Listed here are 2 T cell receptor beta chains from one sample, sequenced in a study of glioma-infiltrating T cells (dated by TCRdb to about 2016). The sequencer was an Illumina MiSeq. TCR alpha and beta CDR3 regions were amplified with the iRepertoire nested amplicon-rescue multiplex PCR (arm-PCR) platform from RNA. TCRdb applied fastp at Q25 and MiXCR to the public reads, then kept only in-frame beta chains. Each entry is one CDR3 protein sequence, shown with its most common DNA and genes. The sample includes 100,000 to 150,000 distinct CDR3 sequences, with roughly 24% observed a single time. The biggest ten clones account for nearly 15% of the sample. The source material was glioma tissue, nonneoplastic brain tissue, or PBMCs (not recorded which). All receptors derive from a human donor with low-grade glioma or glioblastoma, undergoing nonglioma brain surgery, or in good health (not recorded which).

This clonotype was counted a single time. The germline gene is not matched at one end of the junction; a read error may be the cause. The chain links TRBV28 to TRBJ1-2; weak D call: TRBD1 (5 bases). The V gene's germline CDR1 is MDHEN and CDR2 SYDVKM. The CDR3 has 15 amino acids. CDR3 DNA sequence: TGTGCCGGCAGCATCGACAGATCAGCTAACTATGGCTACACCTTC. This codes for CAGSIDRSANYGYTF.

This clonotype was recorded at least ten times. This chain connects TRBV19 to TRBJ1-5; a possible D gene is TRBD1 (6 bases). The CDR3 has 15 residues. V lost 6 bases, J lost 0 bases, and 12 bases lay in between. Germline CDR1 reads LNHDA; CDR2 reads SQIVND (reference sequence). The CDR3 DNA reads as TGTGCCAGTAGATGGGGGACAAATAGCAATCAGCCCCAGCATTTT. As protein: CASRWGTNSNQPQHF. Looking up the rest from reference TRBV19 and TRBJ1-5 gives the full variable domain: DGGITQSPKYLFRKEGQNVTLSCEQNLNHDAMYWYRQDPGQGLRLIYYSQIVNDFQKGDIAEGYSVSREKKESFPLTVTSAQKNPTAFYLCASRWGTNSNQPQHFGDGTRLSIL.